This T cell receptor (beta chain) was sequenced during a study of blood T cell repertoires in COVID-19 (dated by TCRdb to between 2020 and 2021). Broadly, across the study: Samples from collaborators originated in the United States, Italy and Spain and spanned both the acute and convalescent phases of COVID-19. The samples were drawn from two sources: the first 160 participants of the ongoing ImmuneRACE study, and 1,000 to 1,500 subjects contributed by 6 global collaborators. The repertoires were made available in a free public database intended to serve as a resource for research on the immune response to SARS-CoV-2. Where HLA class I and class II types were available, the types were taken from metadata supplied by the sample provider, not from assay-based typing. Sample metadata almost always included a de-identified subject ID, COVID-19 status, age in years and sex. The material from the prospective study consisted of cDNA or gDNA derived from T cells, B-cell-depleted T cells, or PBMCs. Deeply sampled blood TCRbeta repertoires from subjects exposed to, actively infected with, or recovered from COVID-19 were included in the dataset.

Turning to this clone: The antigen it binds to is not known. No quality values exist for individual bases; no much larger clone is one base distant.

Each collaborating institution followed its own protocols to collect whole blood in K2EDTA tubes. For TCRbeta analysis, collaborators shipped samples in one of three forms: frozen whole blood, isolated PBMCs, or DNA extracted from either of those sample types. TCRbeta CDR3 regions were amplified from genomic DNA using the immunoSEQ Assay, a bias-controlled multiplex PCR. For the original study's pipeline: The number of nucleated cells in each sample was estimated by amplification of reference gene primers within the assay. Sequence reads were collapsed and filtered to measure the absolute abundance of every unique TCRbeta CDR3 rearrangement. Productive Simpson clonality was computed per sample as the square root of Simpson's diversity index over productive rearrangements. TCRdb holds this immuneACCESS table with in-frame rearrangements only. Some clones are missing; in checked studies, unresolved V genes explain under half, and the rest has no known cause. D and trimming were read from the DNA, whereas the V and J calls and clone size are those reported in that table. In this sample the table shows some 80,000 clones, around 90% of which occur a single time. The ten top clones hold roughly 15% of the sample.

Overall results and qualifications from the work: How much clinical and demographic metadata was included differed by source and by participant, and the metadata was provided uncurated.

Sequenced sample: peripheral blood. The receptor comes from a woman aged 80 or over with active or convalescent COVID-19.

The nucleotides read TGCAGCGTTCGGAGGCCCTCCTACAATGAGCAGTTCTTC. Its translation is CSVRRPSYNEQFF. This chain is built from TRBV29-1 and TRBJ2-1, and the D gene may be TRBD2, 5 bases matching. The CDR3 numbers 13 residues from cysteine through phenylalanine. Only the CDR3 region is kept as DNA, spanning 39 bases read in frame from base 1. The V and J ends are trimmed by 5 bases and 0 bases, leaving 8 bases between them. As encoded in the germline V gene, CDR1 is SQVTM while CDR2 is ANQGSEA.